Given below is one T cell receptor (beta chain) in context. This sample is drawn from a study of shared clonotypes between healthy human individuals. Cells designated naive CD8 were CD45RO-negative and were positively selected for CCR7, with terminally differentiated effector memory CD45RA+ cells excluded. The study enrolled healthy HIV-negative adults without recent acute infections or vaccinations as donors. Generated by immunoSEQ multiplex PCR, the TCRdb table keeps only in-frame clones and is missing some. The profile shows millions of clones, around 93% of them singletons. From germline, CDR1 is SGHNT and CDR2 YYREEE (reference sequence). V shed 7 bases, J shed 7 bases, and the junction held 3 bases outside the gene matches. The CDR3 loop spans 13 amino acids.

The receptor's source is a man aged 18 to 29 in good health. Some clones in this sample may be carry-over from other donors' samples. Sequencing input: naive CD8+ T cells from PBMCs. The chain joins TRBV5-4 to TRBJ2-1; 12 positions agree with TRBD2. CDR3: CASPTSGRNEQFF. The CDR3 bases are TGTGCCAGCCCCACTAGCGGGAGGAATGAGCAGTTCTTC.